A selection of T cell receptor beta chains follows, all from one sample in a study of T cell responses to AZD1222 COVID-19 vaccine. Clones were sequenced by immunoSEQ multiplex PCR, and TCRdb holds only the in-frame ones, with some missing. The sample includes nearly 110,000 clones, roughly nine tenths of them seen just once. This specimen was peripheral blood, taken on day 0 of AZD1222 vaccination. All receptors derive from an adult in good health. Both conserved end residues are part of each CDR3. D genes are given only for firm matches. Not every row has a clone size; where given, it reads once, few, many or a size class.

D gene: NA; clone size: NA; V gene: TRBV30; J gene: TRBJ1-1; CDR3 DNA: TGTGCCTGGTCAATGGCCGGGACTGAAGCTTTCTTT; CDR3 protein: CAWSMAGTEAFF
D gene: TRBD2; clone size: once; V gene: TRBV10-2; J gene: TRBJ2-5; CDR3 DNA: TGCGCCAGCAGCTTGAGCGGGAAAGAGACCCAGTACTTC; CDR3 protein: CASSLSGKETQYF
D gene: NA; clone size: NA; V gene: TRBV24-1; J gene: TRBJ2-3; CDR3 DNA: TGTGCCACCAGTGACCCCGGGACGGATAGCACAGATACGCAGTATTTT; CDR3 protein: CATSDPGTDSTDTQYF
D gene: NA; clone size: NA; V gene: TRBV7-9; J gene: TRBJ1-6; CDR3 DNA: TGTGCCAGCAGCTTATATAGGGATGGGAATTCACCCCTCCACTTT; CDR3 protein: CASSLYRDGNSPLHF
D gene: TRBD1; clone size: NA; V gene: TRBV2; J gene: TRBJ1-1; CDR3 DNA: TGTGCCAGCAGTGAGGGGACAGGGGCCCCGAACACTGAAGCTTTCTTT; CDR3 protein: CASSEGTGAPNTEAFF
D gene: TRBD2; clone size: NA; V gene: TRBV7-7; J gene: TRBJ2-5; CDR3 DNA: TGTGCCAGCAGCCCCGAAACCGGGACTAGGTGGACCCAGTACTTC; CDR3 protein: CASSPETGTRWTQYF
D gene: TRBD1; clone size: NA; V gene: TRBV11-1; J gene: TRBJ2-4; CDR3 DNA: TGTGCCAGCAGCCGTACAGGGGTAGAAAACATTCAGTACTTC; CDR3 protein: CASSRTGVENIQYF
D gene: TRBD2; clone size: NA; V gene: TRBV5-4; J gene: TRBJ2-5; CDR3 DNA: TGTGCCAGCAGCCCACGGACTAGCGGCCGGGGGGCAGAGACCCAGTACTTC; CDR3 protein: CASSPRTSGRGAETQYF
D gene: NA; clone size: NA; V gene: TRBV7-9; J gene: TRBJ1-5; CDR3 DNA: TGTGCCAGCAGCCCCATCTCCATCAGCAATCAGCCCCAGCATTTT; CDR3 protein: CASSPISISNQPQHF
D gene: NA; clone size: NA; V gene: TRBV11-3; J gene: TRBJ1-3; CDR3 DNA: TGTGCCAGCAGCCTAGAGGGGGGAACTGGAAACACCATATATTTT; CDR3 protein: CASSLEGGTGNTIYF
D gene: TRBD1; clone size: NA; V gene: TRBV9; J gene: TRBJ1-5; CDR3 DNA: TGTGCCAGCAGCGTAGGGCCGGACAGGTATAACCCCCAGCATTTT; CDR3 protein: CASSVGPDRYNPQHF
D gene: TRBD1; clone size: few; V gene: TRBV5-4; J gene: TRBJ1-1; CDR3 DNA: TGTGCCAGCAGCCTCCCCATGACAGGGGGCCTCACTGAAGCTTTCTTT; CDR3 protein: CASSLPMTGGLTEAFF
D gene: NA; clone size: NA; V gene: TRBV13; J gene: TRBJ2-1; CDR3 DNA: TGTGCCAGCAGCCCCTTGGGTGATAGCTCCTACAATGAGCAGTTCTTC; CDR3 protein: CASSPLGDSSYNEQFF
D gene: NA; clone size: NA; V gene: TRBV28; J gene: TRBJ1-2; CDR3 DNA: TGTGCCAGCAGGATTACTCAGGGGTGGTATGGCTACACCTTC; CDR3 protein: CASRITQGWYGYTF
D gene: TRBD1; clone size: NA; V gene: TRBV5-4; J gene: TRBJ1-2; CDR3 DNA: TGTGCCAGCAGCTTAGCCTCGGGACAGGACGGCTACACCTTC; CDR3 protein: CASSLASGQDGYTF
D gene: NA; clone size: NA; V gene: TRBV5-1; J gene: TRBJ2-1; CDR3 DNA: TGCGCCAGCAGCTTGGAGGGTAGCCTAAGTAGGGGTGAGCAGTTCTTC; CDR3 protein: CASSLEGSLSRGEQFF
D gene: NA; clone size: once; V gene: TRBV27; J gene: TRBJ1-5; CDR3 DNA: TGTGCCAGCAGCTCCCGGTGGGCAGGCGATTCAAATCAGCCCCAGCATTTT; CDR3 protein: CASSSRWAGDSNQPQHF
D gene: TRBD2; clone size: NA; V gene: TRBV6-2/TRBV6-3; J gene: TRBJ2-7; CDR3 DNA: TGTGCCAGCAGTTACGTCGCTAGCGGGAGAAATTACGAGCAGTACTTC; CDR3 protein: CASSYVASGRNYEQYF
D gene: NA; clone size: NA; V gene: TRBV6-2/TRBV6-3; J gene: TRBJ1-1; CDR3 DNA: TGTGCCAGCAGTTACCCGGCAGGGAACACTGAAGCTTTCTTT; CDR3 protein: CASSYPAGNTEAFF
D gene: NA; clone size: NA; V gene: TRBV30; J gene: TRBJ1-2; CDR3 DNA: TGTGCCTGGAGTACAGGAGGGGCTCATGGCTACACCTTC; CDR3 protein: CAWSTGGAHGYTF
D gene: NA; clone size: NA; V gene: TRBV27; J gene: TRBJ1-1; CDR3 DNA: TGTGCCAGCAGTTTAATGAGGGACACTGAAGCTTTCTTT; CDR3 protein: CASSLMRDTEAFF
D gene: TRBD1; clone size: NA; V gene: TRBV18; J gene: TRBJ2-7; CDR3 DNA: TGTGCCAGCGGTACCGGGACAGAAAACTACGAGCAGTACTTC; CDR3 protein: CASGTGTENYEQYF
D gene: NA; clone size: NA; V gene: TRBV4-3; J gene: TRBJ1-1; CDR3 DNA: TGCGCCAGCAGCCAAGGTTACCGCCAGAACACTGAAGCTTTCTTT; CDR3 protein: CASSQGYRQNTEAFF
D gene: NA; clone size: NA; V gene: TRBV19; J gene: TRBJ1-2; CDR3 DNA: TGTGCCAGTAGTGTCTCTTCAATGGAGGGCTACACCTTC; CDR3 protein: CASSVSSMEGYTF
D gene: NA; clone size: once; V gene: TRBV30; J gene: TRBJ2-7; CDR3 DNA: TGTGCCTTAACAGGACTTTACGAGCAGTACTTC; CDR3 protein: CALTGLYEQYF
D gene: NA; clone size: NA; V gene: TRBV18; J gene: TRBJ1-1; CDR3 DNA: TGTGCCAGCTCACCACAGGGGGGGGACACTGAAGCTTTCTTT; CDR3 protein: CASSPQGGDTEAFF
D gene: NA; clone size: NA; V gene: TRBV24-1; J gene: TRBJ2-1; CDR3 DNA: TGTGCCACCAGTGATTATGGGACCTATTACAATGAGCAGTTCTTC; CDR3 protein: CATSDYGTYYNEQFF
D gene: NA; clone size: NA; V gene: TRBV6-5; J gene: TRBJ1-2; CDR3 DNA: TGTGCCAGCAGTACCTCTGGCGGGAGGCTCTATGGCTACACCTTC; CDR3 protein: CASSTSGGRLYGYTF
D gene: TRBD1; clone size: NA; V gene: TRBV5-4; J gene: TRBJ2-5; CDR3 DNA: TGTGCCAGCACCGACAGGGTAGAGACCCAGTACTTC; CDR3 protein: CASTDRVETQYF
D gene: NA; clone size: NA; V gene: TRBV7-6; J gene: TRBJ1-1; CDR3 DNA: TGTGCCAGCAGCCCTCGACAAGGAGCGCGAAGCACTGAAGCTTTCTTT; CDR3 protein: CASSPRQGARSTEAFF
D gene: TRBD2; clone size: NA; V gene: TRBV2; J gene: TRBJ2-1; CDR3 DNA: TGTGCCAGCCGAATCTCTAGCGGGGGGGCCAATGAGCAGTTCTTC; CDR3 protein: CASRISSGGANEQFF
D gene: NA; clone size: NA; V gene: TRBV13; J gene: TRBJ2-7; CDR3 DNA: TGTGCCAGCAGCCTAGCGCGCGAGCAGTACTTC; CDR3 protein: CASSLAREQYF
D gene: NA; clone size: NA; V gene: TRBV5-1; J gene: TRBJ2-3; CDR3 DNA: TGCGCCAGCAGCGTAGGCCTTGGCCGTCCAGATACGCAGTATTTT; CDR3 protein: CASSVGLGRPDTQYF
D gene: NA; clone size: NA; V gene: TRBV4-2; J gene: TRBJ1-3; CDR3 DNA: TGTGCCAGCGCAAACGGGATTTTTGACAGGTCGAGCTCTGGAAACACCATATATTTT; CDR3 protein: CASANGIFDRSSSGNTIYF
D gene: NA; clone size: NA; V gene: TRBV4-3; J gene: TRBJ2-7; CDR3 DNA: TGCGCCAGCAGCCAAGATGAAAACGGATACGAGCAGTACTTC; CDR3 protein: CASSQDENGYEQYF
D gene: TRBD1; clone size: NA; V gene: TRBV4-2; J gene: TRBJ1-2; CDR3 DNA: TGTGCCAGCAGCCAAGACTCGGTGGCAGGGGGGGTTTATGGCTACACCTTC; CDR3 protein: CASSQDSVAGGVYGYTF
D gene: NA; clone size: NA; V gene: TRBV19; J gene: TRBJ2-1; CDR3 DNA: TGTGCCAGTAGTCTACAGAGCTCCTACAATGAGCAGTTCTTC; CDR3 protein: CASSLQSSYNEQFF
D gene: TRBD2; clone size: NA; V gene: TRBV9; J gene: TRBJ2-3; CDR3 DNA: TGTGCCAGCAGCGGCGAGGTGCGGACTAGCGGGAGGAATACGCAGTATTTT; CDR3 protein: CASSGEVRTSGRNTQYF
D gene: TRBD1; clone size: NA; V gene: TRBV5-1; J gene: TRBJ1-2; CDR3 DNA: TGCGCCAGCAGCTTGGAGGGGACAGGGAGCGCCCTTTTCTATGGCTACACCTTC; CDR3 protein: CASSLEGTGSALFYGYTF
D gene: NA; clone size: NA; V gene: TRBV4-2; J gene: TRBJ2-2; CDR3 DNA: TGTGCCAGCAGCCAAGATGCGCTCTACACCGGGGAGCTGTTTTTT; CDR3 protein: CASSQDALYTGELFF
D gene: TRBD1; clone size: NA; V gene: TRBV6-2/TRBV6-3; J gene: TRBJ2-7; CDR3 DNA: TGTGCCAGCAGTTATGAAGGGACAGGGGGCTACGAGCAGTACTTC; CDR3 protein: CASSYEGTGGYEQYF
D gene: NA; clone size: NA; V gene: TRBV12-1; J gene: TRBJ2-7; CDR3 DNA: TGTGCCAGCAGCTCCCGGGACTCACCCGCCTACGAGCAGTACTTC; CDR3 protein: CASSSRDSPAYEQYF